The clone carrying this T cell receptor beta chain showed up many times. Antigen specificity is unknown. The sample is drawn from a study of T-cell reconstitution after alpha-beta-depleted transplantation in children. Overall study findings and caveats: Alpha-beta T cells about two months after transplant reportedly derived from several hundred expanded graft clones. Surviving recipient T cells and thymic progenitors underlay high day-60 TCRbeta diversity in some patients. Diversity and T-cell counts at one year after transplant derived mostly from new T cells.

Using unique molecular identifiers, the investigators prepared the TCRbeta library. TCRdb reprocessed the PCR reads with MiXCR, giving one entry per CDR3 protein. Of approximately 18,000 distinct CDR3 sequences listed, roughly 5.6% are singletons. V dropped 2 bases and J dropped 4 bases, with 15 bases sitting between them. The CDR3 contains 15 residues. CDR1 is SGHNT, CDR2 YYREEE, per germline (reference sequence). The rearrangement uses TRBV5-4 and TRBJ1-1, with D perhaps TRBD1 (5 bases). This sequence originates from a boy between 10 and 17 years old with acute lymphoblastic leukemia, due to receive a stem cell transplant. Sequencing was performed on PBMCs, taken before TCRalphabeta/CD19-depleted stem cell transplant. This chain's CDR3 is CASSLMAGGFTEAFF. CDR3 sequence (DNA): TGTGCCAGCAGCTTAATGGCGGGGGGTTTCACTGAAGCTTTCTTT.